These T cell receptor beta chains were read from a single sample in a study of read filtering for tumor transcriptome and immune sequencing. TCRdb independently ran MiXCR on the reads; one entry per CDR3 protein. The sample holds about 130,000 distinct CDR3 sequences, 10% to 15% seen once. The sample comprised a population of CD138-negative cells sorted from bone marrow. These receptors came from a donor aged 40 or older with multiple myeloma. CDR3s include the opening cysteine and the closing phenylalanine or tryptophan. The order of the fields is CDR3 DNA, CDR3 protein, clone size, J gene, V gene, D gene. The D gene is left open where the match is weak. A clone size is listed for some rows: how often the clone was seen (once, few, many), or a class if it is expanded.

cdr3_nt: TGCGCCAGCAGCCTGCGACTAGCGGAGACACAAGAGACCCAGTACTTC
cdr3_aa: CASSLRLAETQETQYF
clone_size: few
j_call: TRBJ2-5
v_call: TRBV5-1
d_call: TRBD2

cdr3_nt: TGCGCCAGCAGCCTCATGACAGAGGGCGAGCAGTACTTC
cdr3_aa: CASSLMTEGEQYF
clone_size: many
j_call: TRBJ2-7
v_call: TRBV5-1
d_call: .

cdr3_nt: TGCGCCAGCAGCCAGGAAGGGTATAGGGGCTACACCTTC
cdr3_aa: CASSQEGYRGYTF
clone_size: many
j_call: TRBJ1-2
v_call: TRBV4-1
d_call: .

cdr3_nt: TGTGCCAGCAGTCTCCTGGACTCTGAAGCTTTCTTT
cdr3_aa: CASSLLDSEAFF
clone_size: .
j_call: TRBJ1-1
v_call: TRBV28
d_call: .

cdr3_nt: TGTGCCAGCAGCCAACGACTAGCGATGGATACGCAGTATTTT
cdr3_aa: CASSQRLAMDTQYF
clone_size: many
j_call: TRBJ2-3
v_call: TRBV3-1
d_call: TRBD2

cdr3_nt: TGTGCCATCAGTGAGCTGGTAGCGGGCTACAATGAGCAGTTCTTC
cdr3_aa: CAISELVAGYNEQFF
clone_size: many
j_call: TRBJ2-1
v_call: TRBV10-3
d_call: TRBD2

cdr3_nt: TGTGCCAGCTCACCACCGTTGGGTCGGAACACTGAAGCTTTCTTT
cdr3_aa: CASSPPLGRNTEAFF
clone_size: few
j_call: TRBJ1-1
v_call: TRBV18
d_call: .

cdr3_nt: TGTGCCACCAGTGACCCCGATCAGCCCCAGCATTTT
cdr3_aa: CATSDPDQPQHF
clone_size: .
j_call: TRBJ1-5
v_call: TRBV24-1
d_call: .

cdr3_nt: TGTGCCAGCAGTTACCGGGCGGGAGATCTGGATACGCAGTATTTT
cdr3_aa: CASSYRAGDLDTQYF
clone_size: many
j_call: TRBJ2-3
v_call: TRBV6-5
d_call: TRBD2

cdr3_nt: TGTGCCAGCAGTGGGTCGTTTGGGGGGCTCACCGGCGGGGAGCTGTTTTTT
cdr3_aa: CASSGSFGGLTGGELFF
clone_size: once
j_call: TRBJ2-2
v_call: TRBV6-1
d_call: .

cdr3_nt: TGTGCCAGCAGCGACAGGGTGAACACCGGGGAGCTGTTTTTT
cdr3_aa: CASSDRVNTGELFF
clone_size: few
j_call: TRBJ2-2
v_call: TRBV6-6
d_call: TRBD1

cdr3_nt: TGTGCTAGTGGTTTGGCCGGATGGACAGGGTTCGATGAGCAGTTCTTC
cdr3_aa: CASGLAGWTGFDEQFF
clone_size: many
j_call: TRBJ2-1
v_call: TRBV12-5
d_call: TRBD1

cdr3_nt: TGCAGTGCTCCACAGATAAATCAGCCCCAGCATTTT
cdr3_aa: CSAPQINQPQHF
clone_size: many
j_call: TRBJ1-5
v_call: TRBV20-1
d_call: .

cdr3_nt: TGTGCCAGCAGCTTAAAAGGGAGACGCGCCTACAATGAGCAGTTCTTC
cdr3_aa: CASSLKGRRAYNEQFF
clone_size: many
j_call: TRBJ2-1
v_call: TRBV13
d_call: .

cdr3_nt: TGCGCCAGCAGCTTGGCGGCTAGCGGAGCAGATACGCAGTATTTT
cdr3_aa: CASSLAASGADTQYF
clone_size: many
j_call: TRBJ2-3
v_call: TRBV5-1
d_call: TRBD2

cdr3_nt: TGTGCCAGCAGCTTAGGACAGGGGGTTAGGAATGAGCAGTTCTTC
cdr3_aa: CASSLGQGVRNEQFF
clone_size: many
j_call: TRBJ2-1
v_call: TRBV7-2
d_call: TRBD1

cdr3_nt: TGTGCCAGCAGCCAAGTCATGGGGACAGGTAGCTCCTACAATGAGCAGTTCTTC
cdr3_aa: CASSQVMGTGSSYNEQFF
clone_size: many
j_call: TRBJ2-1
v_call: TRBV3-1
d_call: TRBD1

cdr3_nt: TGTGCCCAGCAACGTGAGGGCACCTACAATGAGCAGTTCTTC
cdr3_aa: CAQQREGTYNEQFF
clone_size: many
j_call: TRBJ2-1
v_call: TRBV14
d_call: .

cdr3_nt: TGTGCCAGCAGCTTAGCGCTAGCCCTCCAAGAGACCCAGTACTTC
cdr3_aa: CASSLALALQETQYF
clone_size: many
j_call: TRBJ2-5
v_call: TRBV11-2
d_call: .

cdr3_nt: TGCGCCAGCAGCTTGGAGGGACTAGCGGGGGTCACATACAATGAGCAGTTCTTC
cdr3_aa: CASSLEGLAGVTYNEQFF
clone_size: many
j_call: TRBJ2-1
v_call: TRBV5-1
d_call: TRBD2

cdr3_nt: TGTGCCAGCAGCCGCCTTAAACGGAACACTGAAGCTTTCTTT
cdr3_aa: CASSRLKRNTEAFF
clone_size: many
j_call: TRBJ1-1
v_call: TRBV3-1
d_call: .

cdr3_nt: TGTGCCAGCAGTTTGGGGCAGGGGGCGACTAGCGGGGGGGCCGGGGAGCTGTTTTTT
cdr3_aa: CASSLGQGATSGGAGELFF
clone_size: many
j_call: TRBJ2-2
v_call: TRBV27
d_call: TRBD2

cdr3_nt: TGTGCCACCAGCAGAGATTTGTTTCTGGATACGCAGTATTTT
cdr3_aa: CATSRDLFLDTQYF
clone_size: many
j_call: TRBJ2-3
v_call: TRBV15
d_call: .

cdr3_nt: TGCAGTGCTAGAGTCGTTTCCGGAACCGCGGGAGGTGGGGGACAGCCCCAGCATTTT
cdr3_aa: CSARVVSGTAGGGGQPQHF
clone_size: few
j_call: TRBJ1-5
v_call: TRBV20-1
d_call: .

cdr3_nt: TGTGCCAGCAGTCGTCCCGGGACTGCGGGAGAGACCCAGTACTTC
cdr3_aa: CASSRPGTAGETQYF
clone_size: many
j_call: TRBJ2-5
v_call: TRBV6-6
d_call: .

cdr3_nt: TGTGCCAGTAGTTTTGGGACAGGCTACAATGAGCAGTTCTTC
cdr3_aa: CASSFGTGYNEQFF
clone_size: many
j_call: TRBJ2-1
v_call: TRBV19
d_call: TRBD1

cdr3_nt: TGCAGTGCCCCACAGGGTCCGATCTCTGGGGCCAACGTCCTGACTTTC
cdr3_aa: CSAPQGPISGANVLTF
clone_size: .
j_call: TRBJ2-6
v_call: TRBV20-1
d_call: .

cdr3_nt: TGTGCCAGCAGCATACCCCCCATCAATGAGCAGTTCTTC
cdr3_aa: CASSIPPINEQFF
clone_size: few
j_call: TRBJ2-1
v_call: TRBV7-3
d_call: .

cdr3_nt: TGCAGTGCTAGAGTCGACAGTTGGGGGATCAATGAGCAGTTCTTC
cdr3_aa: CSARVDSWGINEQFF
clone_size: many
j_call: TRBJ2-1
v_call: TRBV20-1
d_call: .

cdr3_nt: TGCGCCAGCAGCCAAGGACCGGGACAAGGAGGGGAGACCCAGTACTTC
cdr3_aa: CASSQGPGQGGETQYF
clone_size: many
j_call: TRBJ2-5
v_call: TRBV4-1
d_call: .

cdr3_nt: TGCGCCAGCAGCTTGGTGGTGACTAGAGACAATGAGCAGCTCTTC
cdr3_aa: CASSLVVTRDNEQLF
clone_size: once
j_call: TRBJ2-1
v_call: TRBV5-1
d_call: .